Following are 13 T cell receptor beta chains from one sample sequenced in a study of shared clonotypes between healthy human individuals. Some clones are missing from TCRdb's copy, which holds only in-frame ones; the method was immunoSEQ multiplex PCR. Of some 2.3 million clones detected, roughly 93% appear once; the ten largest clones hold about 0.39%. Sequencing used naive CD4+ T cells from PBMCs. Subset: CD45RA+ positively selected. These receptors came from a man aged 18 to 29 in good health. Some clones in this sample may be carry-over from other donors' samples.

The chain recombines TRBV15 with TRBJ1-4; 7 bases agree with TRBD1. The length of the CDR3 is 15 residues. The germline V gene encodes CDR1 LNHNV and CDR2 YYDKDF (reference sequence). J was trimmed by 7 bases and V by 3 bases; bases with no gene match: 8. Here the CDR3 DNA reads TGTGCCACCAGCAGGAATACAGGGGCTGGTGAAAAACTGTTTTTT. Its protein product is CATSRNTGAGEKLFF. Variable domain in full (rest from reference TRBV15 and TRBJ1-4): DAMVIQNPRYQVTQFGKPVTLSCSQTLNHNVMYWYQQKSSQAPKLLFHYYDKDFNNEADTPDNFQSRRPNTSFCFLDIRSPGLGDTAMYLCATSRNTGAGEKLFFGSGTQLSVL.

This chain joins TRBV9 and TRBJ2-2; D possibly matches TRBD1 or TRBD2 (6 bases each). V was shortened by 4 bases and J by 1 base, with 14 bases between the two germline ends. The germline CDR1 and CDR2 sequences are SGDLS and YYNGEE. The CDR3 contains 16 residues. CDR3 region: CASSPRGDGNTGELFF. The CDR3 coding sequence is TGTGCCAGCAGCCCGAGGGGGGACGGGAACACCGGGGAGCTGTTTTTT. The full variable domain, rest sourced from reference TRBV9 and TRBJ2-2, is DSGVTQTPKHLITATGQRVTLRCSPRSGDLSVYWYQQSLDQGLQFLIQYYNGEERAKGNILERFSAQQFPDLHSELNLSSLELGDSALYFCASSPRGDGNTGELFFGEGSRLTVL.

V gene TRBV7-9 combines with J gene TRBJ2-1; the D is unclear. CDR1 SEHNR and CDR2 FQNEAQ come from the germline V gene (reference sequence). The CDR3 extends over 11 amino acids. Deletions cut 1 base from V and 10 bases from J, with 5 bases between. The CDR3 protein is CASSLDTEQFF. CDR3 nucleotides: TGTGCCAGCAGCTTAGACACCGAGCAGTTCTTC.

The chain is built from TRBV25-1 and TRBJ2-6; a possible D gene is TRBD1 (5 bases). Trimming stripped 1 base from V and 0 bases from J, with 13 bases between. The CDR3 extends over 18 amino acids. Germline V gene data show CDR1 as MGHDK and CDR2 as SYGVNS. The CDR3 bases are TGTGCCAGCAGTGAATGGGGCAGGGCAGACTCTGGGGCCAACGTCCTGACTTTC. This codes for CASSEWGRADSGANVLTF.

This clone was counted once. The chain has TRBV7-8 and TRBJ2-2; weak D call: TRBD1 (5 bases). Germline CDR1 reads SGHVS; CDR2 reads FQNEAQ. V lost 5 bases and J lost 3, with 16 bases in between. CDR3 size: 16 residues. The CDR3 DNA sequence: TGTGCCAGCAGCGTAGGGGTCCCGGGCTACACCGGGGAGCTGTTTTTT. As protein: CASSVGVPGYTGELFF.

As concerns this clone: The same CDR3 also results from other DNA sequences found in this sample. CDR3 loop: CASSFQFSTDTQYF. The CDR3 DNA reads as TGCGCCAGCAGCTTCCAATTTAGCACAGATACGCAGTATTTT. The rearrangement uses TRBV5-1 and TRBJ2-3; unclear D gene. The germline V gene encodes CDR1 SGHRS and CDR2 YFSETQ. V was trimmed by 2 bases and J by 0 bases, leaving 7 bases between them. The CDR3 length is 14 residues.

The chain is built from TRBV5-1 and TRBJ2-1; no reliable D call. Germline V gene lookup returns CDR1 SGHRS and CDR2 YFSETQ. The ends were cut back, 1 base at V and 7 bases at J, with 9 bases in the middle. The CDR3 sequence is 13 residues long. The CDR3 spells CASSLMFGNEQFF. In nucleotides, the CDR3 is TGCGCCAGCAGCTTGATGTTTGGGAATGAGCAGTTCTTC.

The chain carries TRBV27 and TRBJ2-5; 13 positions match TRBD2. Germline assignment: CDR1 MNHEY and CDR2 SMNVEV (reference sequence). The V segment lost 6 bases and the J segment 5 bases; nucleotides outside the gene matches: 6. This CDR3 comprises 15 residues. CDR3: CASRRLAGGVETQYF. CDR3 nucleotides: TGTGCCAGCAGGAGACTAGCGGGAGGCGTTGAGACCCAGTACTTC.

The genes are TRBV30 and TRBJ2-1; 9 positions match TRBD1. V dropped 1 base and J dropped 8; count of bases not matched to a gene: 6. The CDR3 runs 14 residues. The germline CDR1 and CDR2 sequences are GTSNPN and SVGIG (reference sequence). CDR3 loop: CAWSGGTGSDEQFF. The DNA for the CDR3 is TGTGCCTGGAGTGGGGGGACAGGGAGCGATGAGCAGTTCTTC.

The chain has TRBV27 and TRBJ2-7; D is possibly TRBD2 (5 bases). CDR3 length equals 14 residues. Trimming removed 5 bases at V and 0 bases at J, with 11 bases between. Per the germline V gene, CDR1 is MNHEY and CDR2 is SMNVEV (reference sequence). CDR3 nucleotide sequence: TGTGCCAGCAGTCCCGGAGGTTTCTCCTACGAGCAGTACTTC. Translating gives CASSPGGFSYEQYF.

This rearrangement joins TRBV5-4 to TRBJ2-3; tentative D call: TRBD2 (6 bases). The V end was cut by 3 bases, the J end by 0 bases, with 11 bases between. The CDR3 is made up of 15 amino acids. CDR1 and CDR2 (germline): SGHNT, YYREEE (reference sequence). The DNA of the CDR3 is TGTGCCAGCAGCTCAAGAAGCGGGAGCACAGATACGCAGTATTTT. It specifies CASSSRSGSTDTQYF.

This clone appeared a few times. The chain links TRBV7-9 to TRBJ1-1, with D possibly TRBD1 on 6 matching bases. The CDR3 is 11 amino acids. The germline V gene encodes CDR1 SEHNR and CDR2 FQNEAQ (reference sequence). V gave up 1 base and J gave up 11 bases, with 8 bases separating them. The CDR3 protein is CASSLGDTAFF. CDR3 DNA sequence: TGTGCCAGCAGCTTAGGGGACACGGCTTTCTTT.

The DNA of the CDR3 is TGTGCCAGCAGCTTAAATAGGGGGCGAGACATTCAGTACTTC. Protein sequence: CASSLNRGRDIQYF. The V and J genes are TRBV7-9 and TRBJ2-4; TRBD1 agrees at 7 bases. This CDR3 is 14 amino acids long. Germline loops: CDR1 SEHNR, CDR2 FQNEAQ (reference sequence). V dropped 2 bases and J dropped 8; count of bases not matched to a gene: 6.